The clone carrying this T cell receptor (beta chain) registers medium-sized by frequency. Its cognate antigen is unknown. Some 39,000 genome equivalents of blood DNA were amplified for TRB. This sample is part of a study of T cell clusters in autoimmune cytopenias. CDR1 MNHEY and CDR2 SVGAGI come from the germline V gene. The CDR3 length is 14 residues. Multiplex touch-down PCR amplified TRB using TRB-A and TRB-B pools in one tube. TCRdb reprocessed the multiplex PCR reads, with one entry per CDR3 protein and no DNA. The sample has roughly 6,500 distinct CDR3 sequences. Findings of the study overall: Functional roles of the in silico T cell clusters still await experimental validation.

A further study also used this sample, focusing on T cell repertoires in aging, cancer and after chemotherapy. Turning to that study: Six age groups, ranging from 30 or younger to 70 or older, included the donors. Healthy donors lost TCR diversity with age mainly through richness, cancer patients through richness and evenness.

J is TRBJ2-1 and V is TRBV6-5. This receptor was identified in a human donor in good health. Material: peripheral blood. The CDR3 sequence is CASSYGFSYNEQFF.